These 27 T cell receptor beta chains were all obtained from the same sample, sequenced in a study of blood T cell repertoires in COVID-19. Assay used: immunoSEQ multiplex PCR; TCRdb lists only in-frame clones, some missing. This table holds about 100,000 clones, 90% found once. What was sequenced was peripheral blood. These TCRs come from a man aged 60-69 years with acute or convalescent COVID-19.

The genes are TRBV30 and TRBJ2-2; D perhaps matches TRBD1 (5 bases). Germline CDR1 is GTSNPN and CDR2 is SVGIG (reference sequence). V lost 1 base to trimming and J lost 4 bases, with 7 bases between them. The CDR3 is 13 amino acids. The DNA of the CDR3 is TGTGCCTGGAGTGGACAGTTCACCGGGGAGCTGTTTTTT. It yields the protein CAWSGQFTGELFF. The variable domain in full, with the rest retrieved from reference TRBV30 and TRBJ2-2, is SQTIHQWPATLVQPVGSPLSLECTVEGTSNPNLYWYRQAAGRGLQLLFYSVGIGQISSEVPQNLSASRPQDRQFILSSKKLLLSDSGFYLCAWSGQFTGELFFGEGSRLTVL.

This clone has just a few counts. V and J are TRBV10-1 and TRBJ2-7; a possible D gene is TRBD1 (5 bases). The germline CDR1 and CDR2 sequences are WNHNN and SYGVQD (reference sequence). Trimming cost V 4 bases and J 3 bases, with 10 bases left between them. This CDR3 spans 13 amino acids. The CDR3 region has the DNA TGCGCCAGCAGTGGGGGCATCTTCTACGAGCAGTACTTC. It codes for CASSGGIFYEQYF.

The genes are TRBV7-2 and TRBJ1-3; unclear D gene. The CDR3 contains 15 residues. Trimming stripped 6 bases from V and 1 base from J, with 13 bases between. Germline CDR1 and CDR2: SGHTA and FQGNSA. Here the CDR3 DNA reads TGTGCCAGCAGTCTAGACCGACGGTCTGGAAACACCATATATTTT. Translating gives CASSLDRRSGNTIYF.

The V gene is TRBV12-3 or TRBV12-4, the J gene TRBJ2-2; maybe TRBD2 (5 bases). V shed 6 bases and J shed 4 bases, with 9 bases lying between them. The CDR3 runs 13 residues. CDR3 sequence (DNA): TGTGCCAGCAGCCTCCGGGGCACCGGGGAGCTGTTTTTT. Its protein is CASSLRGTGELFF.

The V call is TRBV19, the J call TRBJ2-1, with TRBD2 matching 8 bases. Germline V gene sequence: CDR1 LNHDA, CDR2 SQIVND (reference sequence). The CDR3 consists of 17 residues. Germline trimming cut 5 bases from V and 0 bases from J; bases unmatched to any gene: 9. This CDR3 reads CASSYMAGGASYNEQFF. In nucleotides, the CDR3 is TGTGCCAGTAGTTACATGGCGGGAGGAGCCTCCTACAATGAGCAGTTCTTC.

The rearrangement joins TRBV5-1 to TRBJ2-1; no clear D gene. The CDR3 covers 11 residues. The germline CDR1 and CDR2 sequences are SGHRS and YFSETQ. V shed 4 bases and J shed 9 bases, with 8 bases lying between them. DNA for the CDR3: TGCGCCAGCAGCAACCTCGGTGAGCAGTTCTTC. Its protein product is CASSNLGEQFF. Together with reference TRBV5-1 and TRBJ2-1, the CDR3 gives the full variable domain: KAGVTQTPRYLIKTRGQQVTLSCSPISGHRSVSWYQQTPGQGLQFLFEYFSETQRNKGNFPGRFSGRQFSNSRSEMNVSTLELGDSALYLCASSNLGEQFFGPGTRLTVL.

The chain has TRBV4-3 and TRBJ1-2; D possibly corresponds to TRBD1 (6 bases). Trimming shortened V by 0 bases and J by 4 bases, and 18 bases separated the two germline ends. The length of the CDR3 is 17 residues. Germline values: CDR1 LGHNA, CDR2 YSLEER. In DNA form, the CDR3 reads TGCGCCAGCAGCCAAGACGGTGGGGAACAGGGAATCTATGGCTACACCTTC. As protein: CASSQDGGEQGIYGYTF.

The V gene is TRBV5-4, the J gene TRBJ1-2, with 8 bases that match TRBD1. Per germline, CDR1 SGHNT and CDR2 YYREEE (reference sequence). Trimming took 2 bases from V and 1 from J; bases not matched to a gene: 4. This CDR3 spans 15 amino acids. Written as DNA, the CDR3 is TGTGCCAGCAGCTTCCAGGGGGCTGGTAACTATGGCTACACCTTC. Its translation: CASSFQGAGNYGYTF.

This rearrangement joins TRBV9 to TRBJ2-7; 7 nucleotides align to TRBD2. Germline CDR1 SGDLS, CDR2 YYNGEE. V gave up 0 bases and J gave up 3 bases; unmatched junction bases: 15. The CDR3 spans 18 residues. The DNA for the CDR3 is TGTGCCAGCAGCGTAGCGGACGGGGCCTGGCGGGAGAGCTACGAGCAGTACTTC. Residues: CASSVADGAWRESYEQYF.

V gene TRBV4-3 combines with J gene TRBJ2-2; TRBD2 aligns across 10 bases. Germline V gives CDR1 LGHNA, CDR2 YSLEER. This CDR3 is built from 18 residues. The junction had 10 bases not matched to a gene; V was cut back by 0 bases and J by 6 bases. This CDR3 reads CASSQEVSSGSLSGELFF. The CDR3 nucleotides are TGCGCCAGCAGCCAAGAAGTGTCTAGCGGGAGCCTCTCCGGGGAGCTGTTTTTT.

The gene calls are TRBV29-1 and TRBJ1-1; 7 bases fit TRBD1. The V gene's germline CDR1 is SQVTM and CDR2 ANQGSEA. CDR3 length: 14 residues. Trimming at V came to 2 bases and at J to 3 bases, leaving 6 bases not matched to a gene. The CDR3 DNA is TGCAGCGTTGAATTTGGAGGGGGCTACACTGAAGCTTTCTTT. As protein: CSVEFGGGYTEAFF.

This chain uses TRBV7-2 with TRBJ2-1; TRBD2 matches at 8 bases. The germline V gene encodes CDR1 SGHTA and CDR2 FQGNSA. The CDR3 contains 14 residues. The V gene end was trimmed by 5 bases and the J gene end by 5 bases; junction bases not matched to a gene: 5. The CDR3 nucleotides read TGTGCCAGCAGCCGGACTAGCAGAGACAATGAGCAGTTCTTC. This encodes CASSRTSRDNEQFF.

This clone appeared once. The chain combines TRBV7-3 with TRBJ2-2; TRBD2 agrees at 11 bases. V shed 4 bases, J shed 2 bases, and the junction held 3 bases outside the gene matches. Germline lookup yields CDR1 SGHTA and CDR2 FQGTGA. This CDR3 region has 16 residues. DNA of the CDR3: TGTGCCAGCAGCTCCCGACTAGCGGGAAACACCGGGGAGCTGTTTTTT. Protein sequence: CASSSRLAGNTGELFF.

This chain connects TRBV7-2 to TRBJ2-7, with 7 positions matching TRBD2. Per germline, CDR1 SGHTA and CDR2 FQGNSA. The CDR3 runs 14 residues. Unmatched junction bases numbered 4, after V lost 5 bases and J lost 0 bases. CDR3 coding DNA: TGTGCCAGCAGCCAGCGGGACTACTCCTACGAGCAGTACTTC. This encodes CASSQRDYSYEQYF.

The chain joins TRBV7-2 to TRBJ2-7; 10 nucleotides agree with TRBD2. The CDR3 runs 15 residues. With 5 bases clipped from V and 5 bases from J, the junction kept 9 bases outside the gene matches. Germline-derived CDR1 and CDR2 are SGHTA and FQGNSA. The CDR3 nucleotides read TGTGCCAGCAGCCCACACCTAGCGGGAGAGAACGAGCAGTACTTC. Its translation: CASSPHLAGENEQYF.

The CDR3 coding sequence is TGTGCCAGCAGTTTCGATCGGGGATTGAACACTGAAGCTTTCTTT. It specifies CASSFDRGLNTEAFF. J is TRBJ1-1 and V is TRBV27; D uncertain. This CDR3 spans 15 amino acids. Germline V gene data show CDR1 as MNHEY and CDR2 as SMNVEV (reference sequence). Trimming took 3 bases from V and 0 from J, leaving 11 bases between them.

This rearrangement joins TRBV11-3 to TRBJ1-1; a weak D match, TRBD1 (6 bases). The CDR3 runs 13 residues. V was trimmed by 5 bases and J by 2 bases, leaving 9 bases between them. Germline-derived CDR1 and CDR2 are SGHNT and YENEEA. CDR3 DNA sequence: TGTGCCAGCAGCCGGGACACTAACACTGAAGCTTTCTTT. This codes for CASSRDTNTEAFF.

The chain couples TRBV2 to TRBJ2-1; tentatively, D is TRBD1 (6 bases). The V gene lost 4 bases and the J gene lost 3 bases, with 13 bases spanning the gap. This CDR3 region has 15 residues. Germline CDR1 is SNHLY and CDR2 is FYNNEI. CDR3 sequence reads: CASSVERGNYNEQFF. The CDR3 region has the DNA TGTGCCAGCAGTGTTGAGAGGGGGAACTACAATGAGCAGTTCTTC.

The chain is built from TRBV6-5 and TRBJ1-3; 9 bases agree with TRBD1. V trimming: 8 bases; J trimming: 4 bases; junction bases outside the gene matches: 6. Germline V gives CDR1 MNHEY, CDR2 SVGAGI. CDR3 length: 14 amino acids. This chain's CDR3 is CASRDRVTGNTIYF. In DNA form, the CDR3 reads TGTGCCAGCCGGGACAGGGTTACGGGAAACACCATATATTTT.

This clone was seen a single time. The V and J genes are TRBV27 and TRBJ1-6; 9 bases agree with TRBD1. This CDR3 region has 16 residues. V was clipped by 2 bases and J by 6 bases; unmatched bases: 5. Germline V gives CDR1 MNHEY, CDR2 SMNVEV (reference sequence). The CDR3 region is CASSLPLTGGNSPLHF. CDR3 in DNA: TGTGCCAGCAGTTTACCCCTGACAGGGGGTAATTCACCCCTCCACTTT.

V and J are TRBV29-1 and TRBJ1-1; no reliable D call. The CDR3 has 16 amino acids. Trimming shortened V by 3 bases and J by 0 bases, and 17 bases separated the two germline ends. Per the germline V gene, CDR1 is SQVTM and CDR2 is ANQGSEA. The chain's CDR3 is CSVEVSAARMNTEAFF. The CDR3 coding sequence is TGCAGCGTTGAGGTTAGCGCAGCCAGGATGAACACTGAAGCTTTCTTT.

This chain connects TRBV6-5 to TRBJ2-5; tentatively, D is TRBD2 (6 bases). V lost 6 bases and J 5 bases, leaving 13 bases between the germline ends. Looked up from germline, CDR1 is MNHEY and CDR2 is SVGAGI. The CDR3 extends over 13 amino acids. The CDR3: CASSTNRGETQYF. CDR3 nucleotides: TGTGCCAGCAGCACCAATCGGGGGGAGACCCAGTACTTC.

CDR3 protein: CASSHVGLAGRTDTQYF. The DNA for the CDR3 is TGTGCCAGCAGCCACGTGGGGCTAGCGGGGAGGACAGATACGCAGTATTTT. The V and J genes are TRBV4-2 and TRBJ2-3; TRBD2 agrees at 9 bases. The length of the CDR3 is 17 residues. V trimming: 3 bases; J trimming: 3 bases; junction bases outside the gene matches: 10. Germline V CDR1 and CDR2: LGHNA, YNFKEQ.

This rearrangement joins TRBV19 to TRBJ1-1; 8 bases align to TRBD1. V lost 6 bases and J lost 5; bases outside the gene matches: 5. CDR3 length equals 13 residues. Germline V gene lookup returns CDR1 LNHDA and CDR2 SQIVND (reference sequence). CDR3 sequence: CASSRDRRTEAFF. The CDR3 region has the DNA TGTGCCAGTAGCAGGGACAGGCGGACTGAAGCTTTCTTT. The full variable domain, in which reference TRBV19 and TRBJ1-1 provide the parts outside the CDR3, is DGGITQSPKYLFRKEGQNVTLSCEQNLNHDAMYWYRQDPGQGLRLIYYSQIVNDFQKGDIAEGYSVSREKKESFPLTVTSAQKNPTAFYLCASSRDRRTEAFFGQGTRLTVV.

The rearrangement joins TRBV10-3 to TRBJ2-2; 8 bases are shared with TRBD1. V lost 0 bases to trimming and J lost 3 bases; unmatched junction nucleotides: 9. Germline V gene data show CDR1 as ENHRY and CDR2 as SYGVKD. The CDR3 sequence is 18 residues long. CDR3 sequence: CAISESPFQGADTGELFF. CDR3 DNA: TGTGCCATCAGTGAGTCCCCCTTCCAGGGGGCCGACACCGGGGAGCTGTTTTTT.

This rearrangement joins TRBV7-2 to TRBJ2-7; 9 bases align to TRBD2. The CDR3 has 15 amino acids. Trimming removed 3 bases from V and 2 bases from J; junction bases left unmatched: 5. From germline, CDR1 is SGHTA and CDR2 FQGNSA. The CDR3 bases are TGTGCCAGCAGCTTGGCTAGCGGGGAGACCTACGAGCAGTACTTC. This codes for CASSLASGETYEQYF.

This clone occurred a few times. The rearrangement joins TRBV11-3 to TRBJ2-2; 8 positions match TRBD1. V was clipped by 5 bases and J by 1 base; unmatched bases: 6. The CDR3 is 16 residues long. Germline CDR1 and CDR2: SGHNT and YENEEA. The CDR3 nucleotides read TGTGCCAGCAGCACCCCGGGACAGGAGAACACCGGGGAGCTGTTTTTT. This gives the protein CASSTPGQENTGELFF.